Following are 22 T cell receptor beta chains from one sample sequenced in a study of shared T cell receptors in the human thymus (dated by TCRdb to the early 2020s). The library was made by the immunoSEQ multiplex PCR assay. The table comes from immuneACCESS by way of TCRdb, which keeps in-frame sequences with V and J called. Part of the clones is missing from these tables; in studies checked, under half for an unresolved V gene and the rest for unknown reasons. The sample profile shows approximately 490,000 clones; approximately 80% of them were found once. Approximately 0.013% of the sample comes from the top ten. A further study also used this sample, focusing on human thymus T cells.

Sequencing input: thymocytes. The receptors come from a boy in the first two years of life with a congenital heart defect. Donor details come from another sample of the same person, matched by shared clones.

J is TRBJ2-2 and V is TRBV9; 13 bases agree with TRBD2. The V and J ends lost 3 bases and 0 bases, in that order; junction bases with no gene match: 5. The germline V gene encodes CDR1 SGDLS and CDR2 YYNGEE. The CDR3 extends over 18 amino acids. Here the CDR3 reads CASSGTSGRATNTGELFF. Here the CDR3 DNA reads TGTGCCAGCAGCGGGACTAGCGGGAGAGCTACGAACACCGGGGAGCTGTTTTTT.

This chain connects TRBV4-1 to TRBJ2-1, with 9 bases that match TRBD2. CDR1 and CDR2 (germline): MGHRA, YSYEKL. Unmatched junction bases numbered 14, after V lost 4 bases and J lost 7 bases. This CDR3 is built from 17 residues. Here the CDR3 reads CASSPAGGYPHRNEQFF. CDR3 sequence (DNA): TGCGCCAGCAGCCCAGCGGGGGGCTACCCCCATCGGAATGAGCAGTTCTTC.

This clone was counted only a few times. J is TRBJ2-1 and V is TRBV20-1; 9 positions match TRBD2. The CDR3 sequence is 11 residues long. The germline CDR1 and CDR2 sequences are DFQATT and SNEGSKA (reference sequence). Trimming at V came to 3 bases and at J to 10 bases, leaving 1 base not matched to a gene. In DNA form, the CDR3 reads TGCAGTGCTAGGCGGGGGGGAGAGCAGTTCTTC. Protein sequence: CSARRGGEQFF.

The CDR3 sequence: CAWSRIQFPNYEQYF. The CDR3 DNA follows: TGTGCCTGGAGTAGAATTCAGTTCCCGAACTACGAGCAGTACTTC. V usage is TRBV30 and J usage is TRBJ2-7; D call uncertain. The germline CDR1 and CDR2 sequences are GTSNPN and SVGIG (reference sequence). Trimming cost V 2 bases and J 3 bases, with 17 bases left between them. CDR3 length: 15 amino acids.

The chain recombines TRBV18 with TRBJ1-1; D unclear. This CDR3 is 12 amino acids long. Between the trimmed V and J ends, which lost 3 bases and 8 bases, there was a span of 10 bases. Germline CDR1 and CDR2: KGHSH and LQKENI. This chain's CDR3 is CASSPRGREAFF. CDR3 sequence (DNA): TGTGCCAGCTCACCTCGAGGGAGGGAAGCTTTCTTT.

This chain connects TRBV12-5 to TRBJ2-7; D possibly corresponds to TRBD1 (5 bases). Germline V gives CDR1 LGHNT, CDR2 FRNRAP. There are 13 residues in the CDR3. Trimming shortened V by 7 bases and J by 0 bases, and 10 bases separated the two germline ends. CDR3: CASVGASSYEQYF. The CDR3 DNA is TGTGCTAGTGTAGGGGCAAGCTCCTACGAGCAGTACTTC.

Here the CDR3 DNA reads TGTGCCAGCAGTTTGCTGAAGCGGGGCATCTACAATGAGCAGTTCTTC. Its protein is CASSLLKRGIYNEQFF. The gene calls are TRBV28 and TRBJ2-1; 7 bases fit TRBD2. The trim removed 3 bases at V and 3 bases at J, leaving 8 bases unmatched. This CDR3 is built from 16 residues. Germline CDR1 is MDHEN and CDR2 is SYDVKM.

V usage is TRBV10-1 and J usage is TRBJ2-3, with 13 positions matching TRBD2. CDR3 size: 14 residues. In germline, CDR1 is WNHNN, CDR2 SYGVQD (reference sequence). Trimming at V came to 7 bases and at J to 6 bases, leaving 4 bases not matched to a gene. As DNA, the CDR3 is TGCGCCAGCACCTCGGGACTAGCGGGGGATACGCAGTATTTT. This gives the protein CASTSGLAGDTQYF.

This sequence joins TRBV7-4 and TRBJ1-5, with 9 bases that match TRBD1. The germline V gene has CDR1 SGHVT and CDR2 SQSDAQ. J was trimmed by 2 bases and V by 5 bases; bases with no gene match: 10. This CDR3 is built from 17 residues. The CDR3 is CASSRVRDRAGNQPQHF. As DNA, the CDR3 is TGTGCCAGCAGCCGGGTGAGGGACAGGGCCGGCAATCAGCCCCAGCATTTT.

J is TRBJ1-1 and V is TRBV7-2, with a weak D call TRBD1 (6 bases). This CDR3 region has 13 residues. Germline V gives CDR1 SGHTA, CDR2 FQGNSA. V was pared by 7 bases and J by 4 bases, with 13 bases between. The CDR3 DNA sequence: TGTGCCAGCAACCCGGGGGGCGGCACTGAAGCTTTCTTT. It translates to CASNPGGGTEAFF.

This clone was counted a few times. The J gene is TRBJ2-2, the V gene TRBV11-3; no reliable D call. Germline CDR1 is SGHNT and CDR2 is YENEEA. The CDR3 loop spans 11 amino acids. Trimming pared 2 bases from V and 7 bases from J, leaving 2 bases between. CDR3 amino acids: CASSLYGELFF. CDR3 in DNA: TGTGCCAGCAGCTTATACGGGGAGCTGTTTTTT.

This rearrangement joins TRBV15 to TRBJ1-1; D is uncertain. Germline V gives CDR1 LNHNV, CDR2 YYDKDF (reference sequence). V shed 0 bases and J shed 1 base, with 6 bases lying between them. The CDR3 contains 14 residues. The CDR3 nucleotides read TGTGCCACCAGCAGAGAACAAAGGAACACTGAAGCTTTCTTT. Amino acid sequence: CATSREQRNTEAFF.

The genes are TRBV15 and TRBJ2-1; 9 bases map to TRBD1. Per the germline V gene, CDR1 is LNHNV and CDR2 is YYDKDF (reference sequence). This CDR3 comprises 19 residues. J gave up 4 bases and V 2 bases, and 15 bases lay outside the gene matches. CDR3 protein: CATSRPARSGTGPYNEQFF. The CDR3, as DNA: TGTGCCACCAGCAGACCGGCCCGCTCCGGGACAGGGCCTTACAATGAGCAGTTCTTC. Filled out from reference TRBV15 and TRBJ2-1, the complete variable domain reads DAMVIQNPRYQVTQFGKPVTLSCSQTLNHNVMYWYQQKSSQAPKLLFHYYDKDFNNEADTPDNFQSRRPNTSFCFLDIRSPGLGDTAMYLCATSRPARSGTGPYNEQFFGPGTRLTVL.

CDR3: CASSEDRGKGAEAFF. CDR3 sequence (DNA): TGTGCCAGTAGTGAAGACAGGGGAAAGGGCGCTGAAGCTTTCTTT. This chain uses TRBV19 with TRBJ1-1, with 8 bases matching TRBD1. The CDR3 length is 15 residues. V trimming: 5 bases; J trimming: 6 bases; junction bases outside the gene matches: 11. Germline-derived CDR1 and CDR2 are LNHDA and SQIVND (reference sequence).

This chain links TRBV6-1 with TRBJ1-3, with a tentative D call TRBD1 (5 bases). The germline CDR1 and CDR2 sequences are MNHNS and SASEGT. This CDR3 contains 14 residues. Between the trimmed V and J ends, which lost 5 bases and 4 bases, there was a span of 12 bases. The CDR3 sequence is CASSLDRIGNTIYF. CDR3 nucleotides: TGTGCCAGCAGTCTTGACAGAATCGGAAACACCATATATTTT.

The chain has TRBV7-2 and TRBJ2-7; TRBD2 aligns across 11 bases. This CDR3 is 16 amino acids long. V was pared by 1 base and J by 4 bases, with 6 bases of the junction left unmatched. Germline CDR1 SGHTA, CDR2 FQGNSA. CDR3 coding DNA: TGTGCCAGCAGCTTAGGAAGGGCTAGCGGGAGGTACGAGCAGTACTTC. Its translation: CASSLGRASGRYEQYF.

This chain joins TRBV4-3 and TRBJ1-4; 10 nucleotides line up with TRBD1. In germline, CDR1 is LGHNA, CDR2 YSLEER. The length of the CDR3 is 18 residues. The junction had 5 bases not matched to a gene; V was cut back by 0 bases and J by 1 base. The CDR3 sequence: CASSQDRTGGKTNEKLFF. For the CDR3, the DNA is TGCGCCAGCAGCCAAGATAGGACAGGGGGGAAAACTAATGAAAAACTGTTTTTT.

This clone was seen just once. The chain has TRBV27 and TRBJ2-7; TRBD2 might be the D (5 bases). V lost 5 bases, J lost 2 bases, and 10 bases lay in between. The CDR3 has 13 residues. The germline CDR1 and CDR2 sequences are MNHEY and SMNVEV (reference sequence). The CDR3 reads CASSASTPYEQYF. In DNA, the CDR3 is TGTGCCAGCAGTGCTAGCACCCCCTACGAGCAGTACTTC.

The chain carries TRBV19 and TRBJ2-5; possibly TRBD2 for D (5 bases). This CDR3 has 13 residues. CDR1 is LNHDA and CDR2 is SQIVND in the germline V gene (reference sequence). The V gene lost 5 bases and the J gene lost 10 bases, with 17 bases spanning the gap. CDR3 region: CASSPVDPGDQYF. The CDR3 DNA sequence: TGTGCCAGTAGTCCGGTCGACCCCGGGGACCAGTACTTC.

The rearrangement links TRBV6-5 to TRBJ1-4, with TRBD1 matching over 7 bases. In germline, CDR1 is MNHEY, CDR2 SVGAGI. This CDR3 has 15 residues. V dropped 5 bases and J dropped 8; count of bases not matched to a gene: 11. CDR3: CASSHTGAVGEKLFF. As DNA, the CDR3 is TGTGCCAGCAGTCATACAGGGGCCGTGGGGGAAAAACTGTTTTTT.

This clone was counted once. This rearrangement joins TRBV18 to TRBJ1-5, with D tentatively TRBD1 (5 bases). The CDR3 length is 20 residues. V was shortened by 5 bases and J by 3 bases, with 29 bases between the two germline ends. The germline V gene encodes CDR1 KGHSH and CDR2 LQKENI. CDR3 loop: CASSSSLITQTASPNQPQHF. In nucleotides, the CDR3 is TGTGCCAGCTCATCCTCGCTAATCACTCAGACAGCGAGCCCCAATCAGCCCCAGCATTTT.

This sequence joins TRBV19 and TRBJ2-2, with D perhaps TRBD2 (6 bases). The CDR3 has 15 amino acids. The V and J ends lost 6 bases and 6 bases respectively, with 17 bases between them. Germline V gives CDR1 LNHDA, CDR2 SQIVND (reference sequence). The CDR3, as DNA: TGTGCCAGTAGGGGGGGTGCCCGGGATGCCGGGGAGCTGTTTTTT. This translates into CASRGGARDAGELFF.